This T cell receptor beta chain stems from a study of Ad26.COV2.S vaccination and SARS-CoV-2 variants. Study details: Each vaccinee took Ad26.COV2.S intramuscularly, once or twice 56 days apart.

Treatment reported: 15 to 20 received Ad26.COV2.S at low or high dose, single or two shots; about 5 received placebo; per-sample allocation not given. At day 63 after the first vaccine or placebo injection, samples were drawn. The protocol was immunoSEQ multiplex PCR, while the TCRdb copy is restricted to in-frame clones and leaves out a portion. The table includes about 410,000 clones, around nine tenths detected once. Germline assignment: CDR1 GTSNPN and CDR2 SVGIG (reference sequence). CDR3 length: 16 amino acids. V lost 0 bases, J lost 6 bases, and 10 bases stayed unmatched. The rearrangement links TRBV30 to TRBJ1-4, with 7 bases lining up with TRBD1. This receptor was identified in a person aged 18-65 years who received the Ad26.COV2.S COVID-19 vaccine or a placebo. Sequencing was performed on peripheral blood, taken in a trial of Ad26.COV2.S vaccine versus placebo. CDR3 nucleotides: TGTGCCTGGAGTGTAAGGAAGACAGGGAGGGATGAAAAACTGTTTTTT. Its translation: CAWSVRKTGRDEKLFF.